This record concerns one T cell receptor (beta chain) sequence. Its antigen is not known. The data were taken from a study of CD8 T cells in ankylosing spondylitis. Study results and caveats: Matched ankylosing spondylitis synovial fluid reportedly contained a significantly enriched population of disease-linked clones. Disease-associated clonotypes exhibited CD8+ identity and were relatively infrequent in peripheral blood.

Quantitative 5'-RACE with molecular barcodes generated TCR beta libraries. Using its own MiXCR run on the 5' RACE reads, TCRdb lists one record per CDR3 protein. The table lists about 220,000 distinct CDR3 sequences, about 10% of them singletons. V lost 0 bases and J lost 5; bases outside the gene matches: 7. The CDR3 runs to 14 residues. Germline V gene lookup returns CDR1 DFQATT and CDR2 SNEGSKA (reference sequence). The sample taken for sequencing was blood, either unsorted or a sorted T cell fraction (not recorded which). The receptor was derived from a male donor with ankylosing spondylitis or in good health (not recorded which). The chain couples TRBV20-1 to TRBJ2-7, with 7 bases that match TRBD1. The CDR3 here is CSARDLTGAHEQYF. The DNA of the CDR3 is TGCAGTGCTAGAGATCTAACAGGGGCCCACGAGCAGTACTTC.